The 5 T cell receptor beta chains given below trace back to one sample, sequenced in a study of T cells after yellow fever vaccination. TCRdb fed the 5' RACE reads into MiXCR, producing one record per CDR3 protein. The data show 500,000 to 650,000 distinct CDR3 sequences, around 12% seen once. Sequenced material: PBMCs, taken on the day of the yellow fever booster vaccination. These receptors all stem from a man aged 25-45 years who received the YFV17D yellow fever vaccine.

V gene TRBV19 combines with J gene TRBJ2-1; 11 bases line up with TRBD2. The CDR3 is made up of 19 amino acids. With V trimmed by 9 bases and J by 4 bases, 20 bases remained unmatched. Germline V gene data show CDR1 as LNHDA and CDR2 as SQIVND (reference sequence). The CDR3: CASSPGLAVSLGSYNEQFF. The CDR3 DNA follows: TGTGCCAGCTCCCCGGGACTAGCGGTTTCCCTGGGGTCTTACAATGAGCAGTTCTTC.

This clonotype came up a few times. V and J are TRBV14 and TRBJ2-1; D remains ambiguous. V lost 0 bases and J lost 12, with 12 bases in between. This CDR3 has 13 residues. Germline CDR1 is SGHDN and CDR2 is FVKESK. As DNA, the CDR3 is TGTGCCAGCAGCCAAGATTGGCGTGAGGCGCAGTTCTTC. Protein product: CASSQDWREAQFF.

This clonotype was counted a few times. The chain employs TRBV11-3 and TRBJ2-1, with 7 bases matching TRBD2. V lost 3 bases to trimming and J lost 8 bases; unmatched junction nucleotides: 10. Germline V gene lookup returns CDR1 SGHNT and CDR2 YENEEA. This CDR3 has 15 residues. CDR3 sequence: CASSFRAAGVDEQFF. The CDR3 DNA is TGTGCCAGCAGCTTTCGGGCTGCGGGAGTGGATGAGCAGTTCTTC.

This clonotype was counted a few times. V is TRBV29-1 and J is TRBJ2-5; D might be TRBD2 (6 bases). The germline CDR1 and CDR2 sequences are SQVTM and ANQGSEA. V lost 7 bases, J lost 4 bases, and 16 bases lay in between. CDR3 length: 13 amino acids. The chain's CDR3 is CSAATRSRETQYF. CDR3 nucleotides: TGCAGCGCCGCGACTAGAAGCAGAGAGACCCAGTACTTC.

The rearrangement links TRBV7-2 to TRBJ1-5, with D perhaps TRBD1 (5 bases). CDR1 SGHTA and CDR2 FQGNSA come from the germline V gene. The CDR3 has 15 residues. V was shortened by 5 bases and J by 6 bases, with 17 bases between the two germline ends. As DNA, the CDR3 is TGTGCCAGCAGCCCCGCCCGGGACTCCTCTCAGCCCCAGCATTTT. Translated: CASSPARDSSQPQHF. The full variable domain, rest sourced from reference TRBV7-2 and TRBJ1-5, is GAGVSQSPSNKVTEKGKDVELRCDPISGHTALYWYRQSLGQGLEFLIYFQGNSAPDKSGLPSDRFSAERTGGSVSTLTIQRTQQEDSAVYLCASSPARDSSQPQHFGDGTRLSIL.